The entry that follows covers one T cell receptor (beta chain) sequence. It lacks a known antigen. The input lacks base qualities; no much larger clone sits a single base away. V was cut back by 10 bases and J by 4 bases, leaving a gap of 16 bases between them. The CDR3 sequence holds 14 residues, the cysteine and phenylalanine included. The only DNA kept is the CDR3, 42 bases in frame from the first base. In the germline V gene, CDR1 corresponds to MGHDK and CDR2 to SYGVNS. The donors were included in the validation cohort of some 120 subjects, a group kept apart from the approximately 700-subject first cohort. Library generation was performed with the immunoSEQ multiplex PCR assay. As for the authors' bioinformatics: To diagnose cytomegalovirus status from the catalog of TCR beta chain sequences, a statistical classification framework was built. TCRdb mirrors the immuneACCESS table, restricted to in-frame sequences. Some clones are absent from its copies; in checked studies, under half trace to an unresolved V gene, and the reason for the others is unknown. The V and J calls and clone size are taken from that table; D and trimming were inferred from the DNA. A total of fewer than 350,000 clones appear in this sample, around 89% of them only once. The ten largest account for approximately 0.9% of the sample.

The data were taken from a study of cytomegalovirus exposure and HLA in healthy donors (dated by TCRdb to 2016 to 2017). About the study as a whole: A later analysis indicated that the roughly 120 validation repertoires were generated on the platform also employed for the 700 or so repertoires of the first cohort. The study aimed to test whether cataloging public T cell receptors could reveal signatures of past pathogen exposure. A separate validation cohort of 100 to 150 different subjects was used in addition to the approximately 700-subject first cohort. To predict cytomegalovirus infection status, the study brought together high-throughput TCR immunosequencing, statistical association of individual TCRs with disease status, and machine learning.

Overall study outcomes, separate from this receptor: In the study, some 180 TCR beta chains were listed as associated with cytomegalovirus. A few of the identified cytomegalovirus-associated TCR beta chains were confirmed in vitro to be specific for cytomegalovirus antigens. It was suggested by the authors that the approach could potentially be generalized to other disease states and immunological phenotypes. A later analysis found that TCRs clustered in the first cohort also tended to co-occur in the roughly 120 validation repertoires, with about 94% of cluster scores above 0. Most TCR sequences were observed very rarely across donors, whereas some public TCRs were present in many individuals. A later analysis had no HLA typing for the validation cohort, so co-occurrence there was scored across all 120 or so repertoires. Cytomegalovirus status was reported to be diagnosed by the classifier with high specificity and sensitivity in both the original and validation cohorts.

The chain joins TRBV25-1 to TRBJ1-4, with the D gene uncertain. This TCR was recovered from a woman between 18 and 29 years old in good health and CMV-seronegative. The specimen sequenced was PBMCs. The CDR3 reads CATSLEPFNEKLFF. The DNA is TGTGCCACTTCGTTAGAGCCCTTTAATGAAAAACTGTTTTTT.